The T cell receptor (beta chain) described here comes from a study of T cells after yellow fever vaccination. Notes on the study in general: Booster samples showed a return of most primary-vaccination clones (under 98% CD4, approximately 88% CD8). Only a small proportion of the clonotypes turned up in both the CD4 and the CD8 compartments, likely arising from convergent recombination. Secondary responses were weaker yet peaked faster, day 5 versus 15.

This clonotype was counted many times. Its antigen is not identified. CDR3 length: 16 amino acids. V lost 1 base to trimming and J lost 8 bases; unmatched junction nucleotides: 10. CDR1 and CDR2 from the germline V gene are LGHNA and YNFKEQ. Production of TCR cDNA was by 5'RACE template switching, which also added a universal primer site and UMIs. TCRdb reprocessed the 5' RACE reads via MiXCR and lists one record per CDR3 protein. The repertoire holds tens of thousands of distinct CDR3 sequences, around 6.2% seen once, with under 2.5% in the top ten. The TCR was taken from a man between 18 and 29 years old who received the YFV17D yellow fever vaccine. Source: CD4+ T cells sorted from PBMCs, taken less than 16 days after the first yellow fever vaccination. This chain joins TRBV4-2 and TRBJ1-2, with 10 positions matching TRBD1. The CDR3 protein is CASSQVGQGGPGGYTF. The CDR3, as DNA: TGTGCCAGCAGCCAAGTTGGACAGGGGGGCCCGGGGGGCTACACCTTC.